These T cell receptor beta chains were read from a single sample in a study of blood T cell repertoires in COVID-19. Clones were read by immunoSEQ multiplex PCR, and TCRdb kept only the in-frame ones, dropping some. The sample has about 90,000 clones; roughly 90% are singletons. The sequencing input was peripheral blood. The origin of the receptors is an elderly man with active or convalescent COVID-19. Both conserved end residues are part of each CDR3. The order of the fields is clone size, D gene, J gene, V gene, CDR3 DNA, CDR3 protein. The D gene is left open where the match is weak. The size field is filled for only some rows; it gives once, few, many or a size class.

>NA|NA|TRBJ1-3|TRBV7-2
TGTGCCAGCAGCCCACAGCGAAACACCATATATTTT
CASSPQRNTIYF
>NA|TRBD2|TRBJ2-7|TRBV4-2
TGTGCCAGCAGCCTCCGGGGGGGCACCTACGAGCAGTACTTC
CASSLRGGTYEQYF
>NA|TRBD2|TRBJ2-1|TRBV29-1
TGCAGCGTTGAGGGACTAGCGGGAGGGAGCTCCTACAATGAGCAGTTCTTC
CSVEGLAGGSSYNEQFF
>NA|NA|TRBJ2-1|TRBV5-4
TGTGCCAGCAGCTTGGAGCAAATCTCCTACAATGAGCAGTTCTTC
CASSLEQISYNEQFF
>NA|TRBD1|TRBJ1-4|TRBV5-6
TGTGCCAGCAGCTCGACAGGGGGAGCTAATGAAAAACTGTTTTTT
CASSSTGGANEKLFF
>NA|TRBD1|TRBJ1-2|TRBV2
TGTGCCAGCTCTGACAGGGGTTATGGCTACACCTTC
CASSDRGYGYTF
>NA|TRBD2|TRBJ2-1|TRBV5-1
TGCGCCAGCAGCTTGGGCGGGAGAGCGAATGAGCAGTTCTTC
CASSLGGRANEQFF
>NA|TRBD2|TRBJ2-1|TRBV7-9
TGTGCCAGCAGCTTATCCCCCGGACTAGCGGGAGGAGCCTACAATGAGCAGTTCTTC
CASSLSPGLAGGAYNEQFF
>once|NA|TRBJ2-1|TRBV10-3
TGTGCCATCAGTGGAGGAGCGCATTCCTACAATGAGCAGTTCTTC
CAISGGAHSYNEQFF
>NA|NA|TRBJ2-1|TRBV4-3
TGCGCCAGCAGCCAAGAAGGGGCGCCCCGCAACGAGCAGTTCTTC
CASSQEGAPRNEQFF
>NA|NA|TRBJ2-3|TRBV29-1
TGCAGCGTTGACGGGAGCACAGATACGCAGTATTTT
CSVDGSTDTQYF
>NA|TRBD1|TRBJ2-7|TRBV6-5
TGTGCCAGCAGTTACGGACAGGAGAGCTCCTACGAGCAGTACTTC
CASSYGQESSYEQYF
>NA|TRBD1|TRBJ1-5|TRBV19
TGTGCCACCCACAGGGGGGGAGTCAATCAGCCCCAGCATTTT
CATHRGGVNQPQHF
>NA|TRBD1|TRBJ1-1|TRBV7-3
TGTGCCAGCAGCACCCAGGGGGCGGCTTTCTTT
CASSTQGAAFF
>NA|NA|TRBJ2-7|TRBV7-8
TGTGCCAGCAGCTCATGGATCAGGGGACCCCCTTCCTACGAGCAGTACTTC
CASSSWIRGPPSYEQYF
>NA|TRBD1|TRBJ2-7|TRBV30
TGTGCCTGGAGTGTACAGGGGGGATACGAGCAGTACTTC
CAWSVQGGYEQYF
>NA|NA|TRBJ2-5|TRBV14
TGTGCCAGCAGCATGGGCTTCGGGGGGACCCAGTACTTC
CASSMGFGGTQYF
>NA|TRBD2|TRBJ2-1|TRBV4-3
TGCGCCAGCAGCCAGGGTAGCGGGATGAACGCCAATGAGCAGTTCTTC
CASSQGSGMNANEQFF
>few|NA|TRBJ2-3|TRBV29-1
TGCAGCGGTACTCCTTTGACTAGCACAGATACGCAGTATTTT
CSGTPLTSTDTQYF
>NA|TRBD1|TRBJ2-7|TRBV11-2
TGTGCCAGCAGCGAAGACAGGGGAATCTACGAGCAGTACTTC
CASSEDRGIYEQYF
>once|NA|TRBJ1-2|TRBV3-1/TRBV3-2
TGTGCCGCTCGGCAGGGGAATGGCTACACCTTC
CAARQGNGYTF
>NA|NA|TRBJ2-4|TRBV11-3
TGTGCCAGCAGCTTAGTCCGTCAGTCAATAAACATTCAGTACTTC
CASSLVRQSINIQYF
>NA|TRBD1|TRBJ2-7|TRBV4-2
TGTGCCAGCAGCCCGACAGGGTCCTACGAGCAGTACTTC
CASSPTGSYEQYF
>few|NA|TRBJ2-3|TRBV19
TGTGCCAGTAGTACCATCGGACAGAGCACAGATACGCAGTATTTT
CASSTIGQSTDTQYF
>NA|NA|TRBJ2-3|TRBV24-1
TGTGCCACCAGTCCAAGACAGACCAGCACAGATACGCAGTATTTT
CATSPRQTSTDTQYF
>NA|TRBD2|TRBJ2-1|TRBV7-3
TGTGCCAGCAGCCGATCTAGCGGGTGGGGGGATGAGCAGTTCTTC
CASSRSSGWGDEQFF
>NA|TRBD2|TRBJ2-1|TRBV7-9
TGTGCCAGCAGCCCGGGACTAGCGGGAGGGTCCTACAATGAGCAGTTCTTC
CASSPGLAGGSYNEQFF
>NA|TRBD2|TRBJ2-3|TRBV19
TGTGCCAGTAGTAGACAAAGCGGGAGGGCCCGCACAGATACGCAGTATTTT
CASSRQSGRARTDTQYF
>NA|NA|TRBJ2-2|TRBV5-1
TGCGCCAGCAGCTTGCGGACAGATGACACCGGGGAGCTGTTTTTT
CASSLRTDDTGELFF
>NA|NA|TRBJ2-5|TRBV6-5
TGTGCCAGCAACACGGGAGTAGAGCGAGAGACCCAGTACTTC
CASNTGVERETQYF
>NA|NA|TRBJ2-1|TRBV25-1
TGTGCCAGCAGTGACCCCGCCGCGGGGTTGTATGAGCAGTTCTTC
CASSDPAAGLYEQFF
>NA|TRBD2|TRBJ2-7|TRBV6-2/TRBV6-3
TGTGCCAGCAGTCTAGCGGGAGCAGCGTACGAGCAGTACTTC
CASSLAGAAYEQYF
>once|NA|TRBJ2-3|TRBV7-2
TGTGCCAGCAGCTCCGGGACAATCACAGATACGCAGTATTTT
CASSSGTITDTQYF
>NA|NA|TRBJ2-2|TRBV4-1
TGCGCCACCTCTCAGTCCCAGTCCGCGAACACCGGGGAGCTGTTTTTT
CATSQSQSANTGELFF
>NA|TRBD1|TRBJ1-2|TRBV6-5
TGTGCCAGCAGTTCAGCAGGACAGGCCGTCGGTGGCTACACCTTC
CASSSAGQAVGGYTF
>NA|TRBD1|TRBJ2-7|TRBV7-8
TGTGCCAGCAGCTTTAGGACAGGGGATGTCAGCGAGCAGTACTTC
CASSFRTGDVSEQYF
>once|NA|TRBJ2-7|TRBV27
TGTGCCAGCACTCGGGTAGGGGCTTCCTACGAGCAGTACTTC
CASTRVGASYEQYF
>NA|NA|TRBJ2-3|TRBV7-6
TGTGCCAGCAGCCTGCAGGCAGTTTCGCCAGATACGCAGTATTTT
CASSLQAVSPDTQYF
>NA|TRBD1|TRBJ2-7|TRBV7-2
TGTGCCAGCAGCTCCGGACAGGGAGCCTACGAGCAGTACTTC
CASSSGQGAYEQYF
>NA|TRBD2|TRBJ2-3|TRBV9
TGTGCCAGCAGCGTAGAGGGCGGGAGGGCCACCGATACGCAGTATTTT
CASSVEGGRATDTQYF
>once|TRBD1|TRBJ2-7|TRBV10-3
TGTGCCATCAGTGGCTCTCCAGGGACAGAAAAATACGAGCAGTACTTC
CAISGSPGTEKYEQYF
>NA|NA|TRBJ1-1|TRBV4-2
TGTGCCAGCAGCCCAGGGTATGGTGAAGCTTTCTTT
CASSPGYGEAFF
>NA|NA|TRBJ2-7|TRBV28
TGTGCCACCAGGCGAACCTACGAGCAGTACTTC
CATRRTYEQYF
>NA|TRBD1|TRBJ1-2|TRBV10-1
TGCGCCAGCAGTTCTACGCCCCAGGGGGAGCGGCGTTGTGGCTACACCTTC
CASSSTPQGERRCGYTF
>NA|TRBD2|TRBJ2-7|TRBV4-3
TGCGCCAGCAGCCAAGGAGGGCCGGGCGCCGGGACTAGCGAGCCTTTCCCCTACGAGCAGTACTTC
CASSQGGPGAGTSEPFPYEQYF
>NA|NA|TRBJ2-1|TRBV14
TGTGCCAGCAGCCATGGCTGGAATGAGCAGTTCTTC
CASSHGWNEQFF
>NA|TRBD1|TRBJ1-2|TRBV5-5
TGTGCCAGCAGCTTAGGACAGGGGGCTGGCTATGGCTACACCTTC
CASSLGQGAGYGYTF
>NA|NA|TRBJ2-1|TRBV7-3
TGTGCCAGCAGCGACATGGGGGGAGGCCCCCACAATGAGCAGTTCTTC
CASSDMGGGPHNEQFF